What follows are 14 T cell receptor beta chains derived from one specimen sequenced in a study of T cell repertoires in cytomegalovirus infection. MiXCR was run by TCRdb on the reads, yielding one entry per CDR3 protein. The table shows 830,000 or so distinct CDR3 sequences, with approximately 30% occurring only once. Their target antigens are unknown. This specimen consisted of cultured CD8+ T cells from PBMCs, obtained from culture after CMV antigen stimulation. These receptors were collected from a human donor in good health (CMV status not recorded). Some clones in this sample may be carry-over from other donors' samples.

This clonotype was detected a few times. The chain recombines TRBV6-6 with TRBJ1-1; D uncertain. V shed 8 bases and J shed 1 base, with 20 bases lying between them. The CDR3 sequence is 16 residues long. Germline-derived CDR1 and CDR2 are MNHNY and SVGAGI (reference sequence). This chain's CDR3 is CASGRSDIGRNTEAFF. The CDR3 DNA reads TGTGCCAGCGGTAGGTCTGATATTGGGAGGAACACTGAAGCTTTCTTT.

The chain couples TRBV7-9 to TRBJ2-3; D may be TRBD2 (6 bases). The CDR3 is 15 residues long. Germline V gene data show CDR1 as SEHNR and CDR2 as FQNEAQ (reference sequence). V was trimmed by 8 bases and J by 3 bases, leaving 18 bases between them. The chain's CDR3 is CASPPGEIGTDTQYF. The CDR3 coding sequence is TGTGCCAGCCCCCCGGGGGAGATTGGGACAGATACGCAGTATTTT. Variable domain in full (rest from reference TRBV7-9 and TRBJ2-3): DTGVSQNPRHKITKRGQNVTFRCDPISEHNRLYWYRQTLGQGPEFLTYFQNEAQLEKSRLLSDRFSAERPKGSFSTLEIQRTEQGDSAMYLCASPPGEIGTDTQYFGPGTRLTVL.

The CDR3 protein is CASRQGNAITEAFF. The CDR3 coding sequence is TGTGCCAGCAGGCAGGGTAACGCGATCACTGAAGCTTTCTTT. This sequence joins TRBV27 and TRBJ1-1, with D perhaps TRBD1 (5 bases). This CDR3 has 14 residues. Between the trimmed V and J ends, which lost 6 bases and 4 bases, there was a span of 15 bases. Germline values: CDR1 MNHEY, CDR2 SMNVEV (reference sequence).

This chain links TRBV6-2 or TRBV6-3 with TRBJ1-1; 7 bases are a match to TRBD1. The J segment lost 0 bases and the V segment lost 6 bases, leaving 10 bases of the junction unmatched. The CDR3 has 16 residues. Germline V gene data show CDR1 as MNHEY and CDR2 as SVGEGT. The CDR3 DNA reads TGTGCCAGCAGACCCCTCCTACAGGGGTTGAACACTGAAGCTTTCTTT. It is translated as CASRPLLQGLNTEAFF.

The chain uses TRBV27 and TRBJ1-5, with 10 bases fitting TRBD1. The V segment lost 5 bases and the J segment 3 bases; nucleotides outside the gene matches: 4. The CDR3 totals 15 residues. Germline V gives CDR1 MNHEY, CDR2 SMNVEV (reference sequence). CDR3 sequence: CASSQTGGNNQPQHF. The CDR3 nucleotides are TGTGCCAGCAGTCAGACAGGGGGCAACAATCAGCCCCAGCATTTT.

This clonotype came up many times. In DNA, the CDR3 is TGTGCCAGCAGCTTAGCGACAGCGGGGGTATACAATGAGCAGTTCTTC. Translating gives CASSLATAGVYNEQFF. The chain recombines TRBV7-2 with TRBJ2-1; 8 bases align to TRBD2. The CDR3 sequence is 16 residues long. The trim removed 0 bases at V and 4 bases at J, leaving 5 bases unmatched. Looked up from germline, CDR1 is SGHTA and CDR2 is FQGNSA. The full variable domain, completed using reference TRBV7-2 and TRBJ2-1, is GAGVSQSPSNKVTEKGKDVELRCDPISGHTALYWYRQSLGQGLEFLIYFQGNSAPDKSGLPSDRFSAERTGGSVSTLTIQRTQQEDSAVYLCASSLATAGVYNEQFFGPGTRLTVL.

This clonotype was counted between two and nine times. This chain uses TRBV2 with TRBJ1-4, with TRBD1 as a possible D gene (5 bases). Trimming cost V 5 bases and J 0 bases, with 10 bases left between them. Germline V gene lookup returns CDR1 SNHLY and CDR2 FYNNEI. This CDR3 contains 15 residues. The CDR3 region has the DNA TGTGCCAGCAGTAAGGACAAAACAACTAATGAAAAACTGTTTTTT. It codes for CASSKDKTTNEKLFF.

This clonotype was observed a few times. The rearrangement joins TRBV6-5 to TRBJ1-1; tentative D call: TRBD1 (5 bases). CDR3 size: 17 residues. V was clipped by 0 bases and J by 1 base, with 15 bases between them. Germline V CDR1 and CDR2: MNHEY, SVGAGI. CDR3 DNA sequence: TGTGCCAGCAGTTACTCGAGCTTGGGGCGCGGGAACACTGAAGCTTTCTTT. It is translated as CASSYSSLGRGNTEAFF.

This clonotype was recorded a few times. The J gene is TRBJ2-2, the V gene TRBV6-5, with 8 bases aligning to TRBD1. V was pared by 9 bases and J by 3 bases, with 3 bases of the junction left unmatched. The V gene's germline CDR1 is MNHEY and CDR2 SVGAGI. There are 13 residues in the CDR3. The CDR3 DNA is TGTGCCAGTAAGACAGGGGACACCGGGGAGCTGTTTTTT. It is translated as CASKTGDTGELFF.

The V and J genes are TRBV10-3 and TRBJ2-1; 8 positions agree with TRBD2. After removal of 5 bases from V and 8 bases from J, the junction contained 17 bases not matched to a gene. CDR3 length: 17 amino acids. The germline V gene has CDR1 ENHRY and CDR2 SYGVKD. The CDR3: CAISSSRGGGPLDEQFF. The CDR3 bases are TGTGCCATCAGTTCCTCAAGGGGCGGGGGGCCTCTCGATGAGCAGTTCTTC.

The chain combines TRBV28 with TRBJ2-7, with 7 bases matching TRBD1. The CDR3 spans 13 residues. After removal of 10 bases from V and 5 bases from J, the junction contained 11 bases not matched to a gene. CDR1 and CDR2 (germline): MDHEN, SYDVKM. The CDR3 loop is CATTKQGNHEQYV. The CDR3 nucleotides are TGTGCCACCACCAAACAGGGGAACCACGAGCAGTACGTC.

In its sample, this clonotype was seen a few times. Written as DNA, the CDR3 is TGTGCCAGCAGCTTAATCCTGACGCTAGTAAATTCACCCCTCCACTTT. Residues: CASSLILTLVNSPLHF. V and J are TRBV7-2 and TRBJ1-6, with D hard to call. This CDR3 spans 16 amino acids. Germline V gene lookup returns CDR1 SGHTA and CDR2 FQGNSA. V lost 2 bases and J 7 bases, leaving 15 bases between the germline ends.

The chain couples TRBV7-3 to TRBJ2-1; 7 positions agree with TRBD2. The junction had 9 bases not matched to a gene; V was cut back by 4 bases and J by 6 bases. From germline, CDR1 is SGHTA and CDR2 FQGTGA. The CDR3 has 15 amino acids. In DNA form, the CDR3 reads TGTGCCAGCAGCTCCGGGGGGACCCCTAGCAATGAGCAGTTCTTC. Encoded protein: CASSSGGTPSNEQFF. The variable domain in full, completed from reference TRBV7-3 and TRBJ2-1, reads GAGVSQTPSNKVTEKGKYVELRCDPISGHTALYWYRQSLGQGPEFLIYFQGTGAADDSGLPNDRFFAVRPEGSVSTLKIQRTERGDSAVYLCASSSGGTPSNEQFFGPGTRLTVL.

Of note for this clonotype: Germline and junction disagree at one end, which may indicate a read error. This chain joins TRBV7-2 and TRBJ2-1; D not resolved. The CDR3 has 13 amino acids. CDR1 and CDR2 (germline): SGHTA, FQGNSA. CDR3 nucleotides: TGTGCCAGCAGCTTAGGGCCCATCAATAAGCAGTTCTTC. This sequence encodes CASSLGPINKQFF.